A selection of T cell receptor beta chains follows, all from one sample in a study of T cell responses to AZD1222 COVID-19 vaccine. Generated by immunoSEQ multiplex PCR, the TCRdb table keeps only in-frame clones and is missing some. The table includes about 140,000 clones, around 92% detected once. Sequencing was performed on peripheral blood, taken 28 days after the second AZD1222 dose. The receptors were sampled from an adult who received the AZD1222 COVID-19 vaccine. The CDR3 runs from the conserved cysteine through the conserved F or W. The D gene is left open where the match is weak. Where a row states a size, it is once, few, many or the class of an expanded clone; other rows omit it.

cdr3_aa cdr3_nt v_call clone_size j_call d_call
CAWKSLSGSHTQYF TGTGCCTGGAAAAGTTTGAGCGGGAGTCACACGCAGTATTTT TRBV30 NA TRBJ2-3 TRBD2
CASSLDAGSSYEQYF TGTGCCAGCAGCTTAGATGCGGGTAGCTCCTACGAGCAGTACTTC TRBV7-9 few TRBJ2-7 NA
CASSLQGRGAFF TGTGCCAGCAGTTTACAGGGGCGTGGAGCTTTCTTT TRBV28 few TRBJ1-1 NA
CASSFWREEVNEQFF TGTGCCAGCAGCTTCTGGCGGGAAGAGGTGAATGAGCAGTTCTTC TRBV11-2 once TRBJ2-1 NA
CASSQDPGRNTEAFF TGTGCCAGCAGCCAAGACCCGGGGAGGAACACTGAAGCTTTCTTT TRBV3-1/TRBV3-2 NA TRBJ1-1 NA
CASSFRENEQFF TGTGCCAGCAGCTTCAGGGAGAATGAGCAGTTCTTC TRBV7-9 NA TRBJ2-1 NA
CASSPRQTYEAFF TGCGCCAGCAGCCCTCGACAGACTTATGAAGCTTTCTTT TRBV4-1 NA TRBJ1-1 NA
CASSGGSSGRDTQYF TGTGCCAGCAGCGGAGGGTCTAGCGGGAGGGATACGCAGTATTTT TRBV6-5 NA TRBJ2-3 TRBD2
CASSRQTQETQYF TGTGCCAGCAGCCGACAGACTCAAGAGACCCAGTACTTC TRBV7-3 NA TRBJ2-5 NA
CSASTGLAGGPSNADTQYF TGCAGTGCTAGTACGGGACTAGCGGGAGGGCCATCGAACGCAGATACGCAGTATTTT TRBV20-1 NA TRBJ2-3 TRBD2
CASRGLRTGGGGYTF TGTGCCAGCAGGGGACTAAGGACAGGGGGCGGTGGCTACACCTTC TRBV25-1 NA TRBJ1-2 TRBD1
CASSPYDGNEQFF TGTGCCAGTAGCCCGTATGACGGGAATGAGCAGTTCTTC TRBV19 NA TRBJ2-1 NA
CASRSGTSTDTQYF TGTGCCAGCAGAAGTGGGACTAGCACAGATACGCAGTATTTT TRBV6-6 NA TRBJ2-3 NA
CASKAGGTEAFF TGTGCCAGTAAGGCGGGCGGCACTGAAGCTTTCTTT TRBV19 NA TRBJ1-1 NA
CASSPRGTEQFF TGTGCCAGCAGCCCCAGGGGGACAGAGCAGTTCTTC TRBV3-1/TRBV3-2 NA TRBJ2-1 TRBD1
CASSYTGLQNTGELFF TGTGCCAGCAGCTATACGGGCCTACAGAACACCGGGGAGCTGTTTTTT TRBV4-2 NA TRBJ2-2 NA
CASTPGGSGYNEQFF TGTGCCAGCACCCCGGGGGGTTCTGGTTACAATGAGCAGTTCTTC TRBV6-5 NA TRBJ2-1 TRBD2
CASSRGRSGNQPQHF TGTGCCAGCAGCCGTGGGAGGAGCGGGAATCAGCCCCAGCATTTT TRBV3-1/TRBV3-2 NA TRBJ1-5 NA
CASSLTGEQPQHF TGTGCCAGCAGCCTTACGGGGGAGCAGCCCCAGCATTTT TRBV7-9 NA TRBJ1-5 NA
CASSLAGGLSGANVLTF TGTGCCAGCAGTTTAGCGGGAGGTCTCTCTGGGGCCAACGTCCTGACTTTC TRBV28 NA TRBJ2-6 TRBD2
CASSPRSSGTLPDTQYF TGTGCCAGCAGTCCCCGGAGTAGCGGGACCCTTCCAGATACGCAGTATTTT TRBV27 NA TRBJ2-3 TRBD2
CATSRETYRAQQYF TGTGCCACCAGCAGGGAAACTTACAGGGCCCAGCAGTACTTC TRBV15 NA TRBJ2-7 NA
CASSRGDKVPQHF TGTGCCAGTAGCCGGGGCGATAAAGTGCCCCAGCATTTT TRBV19 NA TRBJ1-5 NA
CASSIWDDTEAFF TGTGCCAGTAGTATTTGGGACGACACTGAAGCTTTCTTT TRBV19 NA TRBJ1-1 NA
CASSADRTNYGYTF TGTGCCAGCAGCGCCGACAGGACTAACTATGGCTACACCTTC TRBV2 NA TRBJ1-2 NA
CASSDSNADGYTF TGTGCCAGCAGTGACTCGAACGCTGATGGCTACACCTTC TRBV6-4 NA TRBJ1-2 NA
CASSWGTSGYNEQFF TGCGCCAGCAGCTGGGGGACTAGCGGCTACAATGAGCAGTTCTTC TRBV5-1 NA TRBJ2-1 TRBD2
CASSLSLNYGYTF TGTGCCAGCAGTTTAAGTCTTAACTATGGCTACACCTTC TRBV28 NA TRBJ1-2 NA
CATGSGTSGRESYNEQFF TGTGCCACGGGTTCCGGGACTAGCGGGAGGGAATCCTACAATGAGCAGTTCTTC TRBV15 NA TRBJ2-1 TRBD2
CASSPLTSGTETQYF TGTGCCAGCAGCCCCCTAACTAGCGGGACGGAGACCCAGTACTTC TRBV3-1/TRBV3-2 once TRBJ2-5 TRBD2
CASSLAMGLSYEQYF TGCGCCAGCAGCTTGGCCATGGGACTGTCCTACGAGCAGTACTTC TRBV5-1 once TRBJ2-7 NA
CASSLTANSPLHF TGTGCCAGCAGTTTGACGGCTAATTCACCCCTCCACTTT TRBV12-3/TRBV12-4 NA TRBJ1-6 NA
CASRLTSGRTNEQFF TGTGCCAGCAGGCTGACTAGCGGGAGAACCAATGAGCAGTTCTTC TRBV2 NA TRBJ2-1 TRBD2